This TCR beta chain came from a study of CD8 T cells in Susac syndrome. The RNA, about 0.5 to 1 ug, was put through reverse transcription using random hexamers. Each CDR3 protein is one row after TCRdb ran MiXCR on the immunoSEQ multiplex PCR reads. The sample has around 170,000 distinct CDR3 sequences; approximately 95% are singletons. The CDR3 consists of 13 residues. V was pared by 7 bases and J by 1 base, with 9 bases between. The source material was CD8+ T cells from PBMCs. The V call is TRBV12-3 or TRBV12-4, the J call TRBJ2-3; D remains unclear. The clonotype was recovered from a human donor with Susac syndrome. CDR3 bases: TGTGCCAGCAACCCCCGTGGCACAGATACGCAGTATTTT. Translating gives CASNPRGTDTQYF.